The 24 T cell receptor beta chains given below trace back to one sample, sequenced in a study of response to subunit inactivated influenza vaccine. Using its own MiXCR run on the RT-PCR reads, TCRdb lists one record per CDR3 protein. This sample has 530,000 or so distinct CDR3 sequences, with 14% found just once. The specimen was PBMCs from blood, collected 12 days after vaccination. The receptors originated from a man aged 50-60 years who received an inactivated influenza vaccine.

J is TRBJ2-3 and V is TRBV29-1; TRBD1 matches at 9 bases. From germline, CDR1 is SQVTM and CDR2 ANQGSEA. Trimming took 0 bases from V and 7 from J; bases not matched to a gene: 5. The CDR3 covers 14 residues. The CDR3 is CSVEEGQGPYTQYF. CDR3 coding DNA: TGCAGCGTTGAAGAGGGACAGGGTCCCTATACGCAGTATTTT.

This clonotype was recorded a few times. V is TRBV7-9 and J is TRBJ2-1; D possibly corresponds to TRBD2 (5 bases). V lost 5 bases to trimming and J lost 8 bases, with 13 bases between them. Looked up from germline, CDR1 is SEHNR and CDR2 is FQNEAQ (reference sequence). The CDR3 covers 13 residues. This CDR3 is CASSNNQRDEQFF. As DNA, the CDR3 is TGTGCCAGCAGCAACAATCAGAGGGATGAGCAGTTCTTC.

The chain combines TRBV20-1 with TRBJ2-1, with 10 bases that match TRBD2. This CDR3 is built from 14 residues. With 2 bases clipped from V and 6 bases from J, the junction kept 4 bases outside the gene matches. The germline V gene encodes CDR1 DFQATT and CDR2 SNEGSKA (reference sequence). The CDR3 DNA reads TGCAGTGCTAGAAGCGGGAGGGCCCTCAATGAGCAGTTCTTC. Translation: CSARSGRALNEQFF.

This clonotype was detected only a few times. This chain connects TRBV27 to TRBJ2-3, with 12 nucleotides matching TRBD2. The CDR3 has 20 amino acids. The V and J ends lost 0 bases and 3 bases, in that order; junction bases with no gene match: 13. Per the germline V gene, CDR1 is MNHEY and CDR2 is SMNVEV (reference sequence). CDR3 coding DNA: TGTGCCAGCAGTTTATCCCCCCCTAGCGGGAGGGTCGCGGCGACAGATACGCAGTATTTT. This gives the protein CASSLSPPSGRVAATDTQYF.

The chain carries TRBV12-3 or TRBV12-4 and TRBJ2-7; 10 positions match TRBD1. V was pared by 6 bases and J by 4 bases, with 9 bases of the junction left unmatched. The CDR3 sequence is 15 residues long. The CDR3 region has the DNA TGTGCCAGCAGCAGACCCGGGACAGGGGCGTACGAGCAGTACTTC. The encoded protein is CASSRPGTGAYEQYF.

The DNA of the CDR3 is TGCGCCAGCAGGGTGGATACCTACAATGAGCAGTTCTTC. This codes for CASRVDTYNEQFF. This chain uses TRBV5-1 with TRBJ2-1; D is undetermined. Germline CDR1 is SGHRS and CDR2 is YFSETQ. The CDR3 covers 13 residues. With 5 bases removed from V and 2 bases from J, the gap between germline ends came to 8 bases.

The chain links TRBV2 to TRBJ2-1, with D possibly matching TRBD2 (5 bases). Germline CDR1 reads SNHLY; CDR2 reads FYNNEI. V was shortened by 6 bases and J by 0 bases, with 15 bases between the two germline ends. This CDR3 contains 16 residues. The CDR3 loop reads CASRDSPSGSYNEQFF. The CDR3 nucleotides are TGTGCCAGCAGGGACTCGCCTTCTGGCTCCTACAATGAGCAGTTCTTC.

The table lists this clonotype with a few counts. The chain combines TRBV6-7 with TRBJ1-1; TRBD1 aligns across 12 bases. Being an ORF, TRBV6-7 has a function that is uncertain. With 8 bases clipped from V and 0 bases from J, the junction kept 4 bases outside the gene matches. The CDR3 runs to 15 residues. DNA of the CDR3: TGTGCCAGCCACGGGACAGGGGGCATGAACACTGAAGCTTTCTTT. Amino acid sequence: CASHGTGGMNTEAFF.

The V gene is TRBV24-1, the J gene TRBJ2-7; D is possibly TRBD1 or TRBD2 (5 bases each). This CDR3 comprises 16 residues. The germline CDR1 and CDR2 sequences are KGHDR and SFDVKD. The germline V and J ends were trimmed by 1 base and 0 bases, with 12 bases remaining between them. CDR3 nucleotide sequence: TGTGCCACCAGTGATTTATCGGGGACCCACTCCTACGAGCAGTACTTC. It codes for CATSDLSGTHSYEQYF.

This clonotype was seen more than once but under ten times. The V and J genes are TRBV6-1 and TRBJ1-4; D ambiguous. V was cut by 4 bases and J by 7 bases, with 16 bases left in between. This CDR3 region has 15 residues. Germline CDR1 MNHNS, CDR2 SASEGT. The DNA of the CDR3 is TGTGCCAGCAGTGCCCCCCGAGCCCGCGCTGAAAAACTGTTTTTT. As protein: CASSAPRARAEKLFF.

This clonotype was picked up a small number of times. CDR3 region: CATSGSSYEQYF. In DNA, the CDR3 is TGTGCCACCAGCGGCAGCTCCTACGAGCAGTACTTC. The chain links TRBV24-1 to TRBJ2-7; unclear D gene. V lost 7 bases and J 0 bases, leaving 6 bases between the germline ends. Germline CDR1 KGHDR, CDR2 SFDVKD. There are 12 residues in the CDR3.

This chain joins TRBV5-1 and TRBJ2-1; 9 nucleotides agree with TRBD1. Trimming removed 3 bases from V and 7 bases from J; junction bases left unmatched: 11. Per the germline V gene, CDR1 is SGHRS and CDR2 is YFSETQ. CDR3 length: 16 amino acids. In nucleotides, the CDR3 is TGCGCCAGCAGCTCCCTTCTGGGACAGGGTCGGAATGAGCAGTTCTTC. Translated, it gives CASSSLLGQGRNEQFF. Together with reference TRBV5-1 and TRBJ2-1, the CDR3 gives the full variable domain: KAGVTQTPRYLIKTRGQQVTLSCSPISGHRSVSWYQQTPGQGLQFLFEYFSETQRNKGNFPGRFSGRQFSNSRSEMNVSTLELGDSALYLCASSSLLGQGRNEQFFGPGTRLTVL.

This clonotype was counted only a few times. The rearrangement joins TRBV20-1 to TRBJ2-1; 8 nucleotides agree with TRBD2. CDR3 length: 15 residues. V was clipped by 2 bases and J by 1 base; unmatched bases: 4. Per germline, CDR1 DFQATT and CDR2 SNEGSKA (reference sequence). This CDR3 is CSARPLAGSYNEQFF. The CDR3 nucleotides are TGCAGTGCTAGACCCCTAGCGGGTTCCTACAATGAGCAGTTCTTC.

The rearrangement joins TRBV7-6 to TRBJ2-7; TRBD2 aligns across 7 bases. The CDR3 is made up of 15 amino acids. The junction had 8 bases not matched to a gene; V was cut back by 5 bases and J by 1 base. In germline, CDR1 is SGHVS, CDR2 FNYEAQ. CDR3 in DNA: TGTGCCAGCAGCCCCTTAGCGGGCCCGTCCTACGAGCAGTACTTC. It translates to CASSPLAGPSYEQYF.

This clonotype was counted many times. This sequence joins TRBV28 and TRBJ2-7; 7 bases match TRBD1. Trimming at V came to 2 bases and at J to 4 bases, leaving 14 bases not matched to a gene. CDR1 and CDR2 from the germline V gene are MDHEN and SYDVKM. The CDR3 loop spans 17 amino acids. The chain's CDR3 is CASSLRGLATGSYEQYF. CDR3 sequence (DNA): TGTGCCAGCAGTTTAAGGGGGCTAGCAACAGGGAGTTACGAGCAGTACTTC.

This clonotype was recorded many times. The rearrangement links TRBV2 to TRBJ1-1; D remains unclear. This CDR3 is 16 amino acids long. CDR1 is SNHLY and CDR2 is FYNNEI in the germline V gene. With 0 bases removed from V and 0 bases from J, the gap between germline ends came to 11 bases. CDR3 region: CASSEAREVMNTEAFF. In nucleotides, the CDR3 is TGTGCCAGCAGTGAAGCGCGTGAAGTCATGAACACTGAAGCTTTCTTT.

The chain links TRBV6-1 to TRBJ2-7; 8 bases are a match to TRBD1. The V gene end was trimmed by 10 bases and the J gene end by 2 bases; junction bases not matched to a gene: 13. CDR3 length: 15 amino acids. Germline CDR1 is MNHNS and CDR2 is SASEGT. The CDR3 here is CATAGGGQGTYEQYF. The CDR3 DNA reads as TGTGCCACCGCAGGGGGAGGACAGGGAACCTACGAGCAGTACTTC.

The chain joins TRBV6-1 to TRBJ2-1, with 11 bases fitting TRBD2. CDR1 and CDR2 (germline): MNHNS, SASEGT. The CDR3 loop spans 17 amino acids. V shed 6 bases and J 6 bases; nucleotides not matched to a gene: 13. In DNA, the CDR3 is TGTGCCAGCAGGCCCCCCGGCCTTAGCGGGAGGGGCAATGAGCAGTTCTTC. Translation: CASRPPGLSGRGNEQFF.

This clonotype was recorded at least ten times. The rearrangement links TRBV15 to TRBJ2-7, with D perhaps matching TRBD1 (5 bases). The CDR3 extends over 16 amino acids. Looked up from germline, CDR1 is LNHNV and CDR2 is YYDKDF (reference sequence). V lost 5 bases to trimming and J lost 0 bases, with 17 bases between them. The CDR3: CATSPLKGFVSYEQYF. CDR3 nucleotides: TGTGCCACCAGCCCTTTGAAGGGGTTCGTCTCCTACGAGCAGTACTTC.

The gene calls are TRBV10-3 and TRBJ2-2, with D unresolved. The CDR3 is 13 amino acids. In germline, CDR1 is ENHRY, CDR2 SYGVKD. Trimming shortened V by 8 bases and J by 2 bases, and 9 bases separated the two germline ends. CDR3 nucleotides: TGTGCCATCGGTGGGCGTAACACCGGGGAGCTGTTTTTT. This sequence encodes CAIGGRNTGELFF.

In its sample, this clonotype was seen a few times. The chain's CDR3 is CASSSPGLAVYEQYF. As DNA, the CDR3 is TGTGCCAGCAGCTCTCCGGGACTAGCGGTCTACGAGCAGTACTTC. This chain uses TRBV7-2 with TRBJ2-7; TRBD2 matches 11 bases. Trimming cost V 4 bases and J 3 bases; bases outside gene matches: 5. This CDR3 contains 15 residues. Germline CDR1 is SGHTA and CDR2 is FQGNSA.

This clonotype showed up just a few times. V and J are TRBV12-3 or TRBV12-4 and TRBJ1-3; no clear D. The V end was cut by 3 bases, the J end by 1 base, with 13 bases between. This CDR3 contains 16 residues. The CDR3 reads CASSFAGIGSGNTIYF. The CDR3 coding sequence is TGTGCCAGCAGTTTCGCGGGGATAGGGTCTGGAAACACCATATATTTT.

This clonotype was recorded a few times. The rearrangement links TRBV12-3 or TRBV12-4 to TRBJ1-5; D uncertain. Trimming removed 1 base from V and 1 base from J, with 11 bases in between. This CDR3 spans 16 amino acids. The CDR3 DNA is TGTGCCAGCAGTTTAGAGGGATTTGGGAGCAATCAGCCCCAGCATTTT. This translates into CASSLEGFGSNQPQHF.

The gene calls are TRBV6-2 or TRBV6-3 and TRBJ2-7; D is ambiguous. Trimming removed 5 bases at V and 1 base at J, with 18 bases between. Germline V gene sequence: CDR1 MNHEY, CDR2 SVGEGT. This CDR3 comprises 16 residues. The CDR3 loop is CASSPLPRGRSYEQYF. CDR3 coding DNA: TGTGCCAGCAGTCCCCTGCCCCGTGGCAGGTCCTACGAGCAGTACTTC.